This T cell receptor beta chain stems from a study of blood T cell repertoires in COVID-19. Study-level information: The samples span acute and convalescent COVID-19 from the United States, Italy and Spain. PBMCs, B-cell-depleted T cells, or T cells provided the cDNA or gDNA that made up the material.

Per germline, CDR1 LNHNV and CDR2 YYDKDF (reference sequence). V was pared by 2 bases and J by 0 bases, with 19 bases between. CDR3 length: 18 amino acids. A single count supports this clone. As handled by the study authors: Using reference gene primer amplification, nucleated cell counts were estimated. Sequencing used immunoSEQ multiplex PCR; TCRdb keeps in-frame clones, though not all of them. The V and J calls and the clone size are those of that table, but D and trimming were determined from the DNA. The sample records roughly 35,000 clones, roughly 88% being singletons. The chain is built from TRBV15 and TRBJ2-5, with D possibly being TRBD2 (6 bases). This sequence was found in a man in his 60s with active COVID-19. The sample taken for sequencing was peripheral blood. The CDR3 loop is CATSRRGTVHWYQETQYF. The CDR3 DNA follows: TGTGCCACCAGCAGACGCGGGACCGTCCATTGGTACCAAGAGACCCAGTACTTC.